This entry lists 26 T cell receptor beta chains sequenced from one sample in a study of cytomegalovirus exposure and HLA in healthy donors (dated by TCRdb to 2016 to 2017). The library was produced with the immunoSEQ multiplex PCR assay. For the multiplex PCR, a mixture combining 60 forward primers for TCR Vbeta segments and 13 reverse primers for TCR Jbeta segments was used. What TCRdb holds here is the immuneACCESS table cut down to in-frame rearrangements. Part of the clones is not present; checked against another copy, under half of the missing clones reflect an unresolved V gene, and the others are unexplained. In all, the sample holds roughly 180,000 clones, and about 82% of those were seen once. The ten largest clones represent around 1.5% of the sample. The specimen sequenced was PBMCs. These receptors were collected from a man between 18 and 35 years old in good health and CMV-seronegative.

This clone has a handful of counts. Other DNA sequences in the same sample also yield this CDR3. This chain uses TRBV6-1 with TRBJ1-2; TRBD1 matches at 9 bases. The CDR3 spans 15 residues. The ends lost 4 bases at V and 5 bases at J; junction bases unmatched: 8. Germline lookup yields CDR1 MNHNS and CDR2 SASEGT. This CDR3 is CASSASGQGIYGYTF. The CDR3 region has the DNA TGTGCCAGCAGTGCCTCAGGACAGGGGATATATGGCTACACCTTC.

This sequence joins TRBV2 and TRBJ2-5; tentative D call: TRBD2 (6 bases). CDR1 SNHLY and CDR2 FYNNEI come from the germline V gene. CDR3 length: 12 amino acids. The chain's CDR3 is CGSARGQETQYF. The CDR3 DNA reads as TGTGGGTCGGCCCGGGGGCAAGAGACCCAGTACTTC. The entire variable domain, with the rest obtained from reference TRBV2 and TRBJ2-5, is as follows: EPEVTQTPSHQVTQMGQEVILRCVPISNHLYFYWYRQILGQKVEFLVSFYNNEISEKSEIFDDQFSVERPDGSNFTLKIRSTKLEDSAMYFCGSARGQETQYFGPGTRLLVL.

The chain has TRBV10-3 and TRBJ1-1; tentative D call: TRBD1 (6 bases). V dropped 10 bases and J dropped 4 bases, with 16 bases sitting between them. This CDR3 contains 13 residues. Germline V gives CDR1 ENHRY, CDR2 SYGVKD. The CDR3 DNA follows: TGTGCCACCCTCACGACAGGAGGCACTGAAGCTTTCTTT. Protein product: CATLTTGGTEAFF.

The chain links TRBV18 to TRBJ2-5; D is possibly TRBD1 (5 bases). This CDR3 spans 17 amino acids. V lost 0 bases and J lost 2, with 16 bases in between. Germline V CDR1 and CDR2: KGHSH, LQKENI. The CDR3 sequence: CASSPPLSPTEQETQYF. The CDR3 DNA sequence: TGTGCCAGCTCACCACCTCTTTCCCCGACAGAACAAGAGACCCAGTACTTC.

This clone was seen once. V is TRBV9 and J is TRBJ1-2; maybe TRBD1 (6 bases). Germline V gene data show CDR1 as SGDLS and CDR2 as YYNGEE. Trimming took 0 bases from V and 0 from J, leaving 9 bases between them. This CDR3 contains 15 residues. CDR3 sequence (DNA): TGTGCCAGCAGCGTAGGAGACAGGCCTAACTATGGCTACACCTTC. The encoded protein is CASSVGDRPNYGYTF.

CDR3 region: CASSQDRSGTTYEQYF. The CDR3 DNA follows: TGCGCCAGCAGCCAAGATCGGTCGGGAACTACCTACGAGCAGTACTTC. The genes are TRBV4-1 and TRBJ2-7; TRBD2 might be the D (5 bases). From germline, CDR1 is MGHRA and CDR2 YSYEKL. This CDR3 has 16 amino acids. V gave up 0 bases and J gave up 2 bases, with 14 bases separating them.

This chain connects TRBV28 to TRBJ2-7, with TRBD1 as a possible D gene (6 bases). With 7 bases removed from V and 1 base from J, the gap between germline ends came to 14 bases. Per germline, CDR1 MDHEN and CDR2 SYDVKM. The CDR3 has 14 amino acids. CDR3 region: CASTLGTLSYEQYF. The DNA of the CDR3 is TGTGCCAGCACCTTGGGGACATTGTCCTACGAGCAGTACTTC.

The chain joins TRBV28 to TRBJ2-7; tentatively, D is TRBD2 (5 bases). Germline V gene data show CDR1 as MDHEN and CDR2 as SYDVKM. V was pared by 2 bases and J by 5 bases, with 16 bases between. The CDR3 totals 15 residues. The CDR3 DNA reads as TGTGCCAGCAGTTTAGTAGCGACCTCACCCAACGAGCAGTACTTC. It translates to CASSLVATSPNEQYF. Looking up the rest from reference TRBV28 and TRBJ2-7 gives the full variable domain: DVKVTQSSRYLVKRTGEKVFLECVQDMDHENMFWYRQDPGLGLRLIYFSYDVKMKEKGDIPEGYSVSREKKERFSLILESASTNQTSMYLCASSLVATSPNEQYFGPGTRLTVT.

The chain employs TRBV7-3 and TRBJ1-2; the match to TRBD1 covers 7 bases. V lost 2 bases and J lost 8; bases outside the gene matches: 2. CDR3 length: 12 residues. The V gene's germline CDR1 is SGHTA and CDR2 FQGTGA. The CDR3 sequence is CASSLLGQGYTF. The CDR3 nucleotides read TGTGCCAGCAGCTTATTGGGACAGGGCTACACCTTC.

J is TRBJ1-5 and V is TRBV2; 10 bases line up with TRBD1. The CDR3 extends over 14 amino acids. V shed 7 bases and J 7 bases; nucleotides not matched to a gene: 7. In germline, CDR1 is SNHLY, CDR2 FYNNEI. CDR3 protein: CASTGTGERQPQHF. The CDR3 DNA reads TGTGCCAGCACAGGGACAGGGGAAAGACAGCCCCAGCATTTT.

The chain uses TRBV25-1 and TRBJ2-7; 10 nucleotides match TRBD2. With V trimmed by 8 bases and J by 4 bases, 14 bases remained unmatched. Germline V gene lookup returns CDR1 MGHDK and CDR2 SYGVNS. This CDR3 spans 16 amino acids. CDR3 region: CASGPTIAGGAYEQYF. In DNA form, the CDR3 reads TGTGCCAGCGGCCCGACGATAGCGGGGGGTGCGTACGAGCAGTACTTC.

The rearrangement joins TRBV30 to TRBJ1-2; perhaps TRBD1 as D (6 bases). The CDR3 runs to 13 residues. In germline, CDR1 is GTSNPN, CDR2 SVGIG (reference sequence). The V end was cut by 0 bases, the J end by 7 bases, with 12 bases between. CDR3 sequence reads: CAWSVQPGVGYTF. The CDR3 DNA reads TGTGCCTGGAGTGTACAGCCAGGGGTTGGCTACACCTTC.

This chain uses TRBV28 with TRBJ2-7; D might be TRBD1 (5 bases). Germline-derived CDR1 and CDR2 are MDHEN and SYDVKM. Trimming cost V 5 bases and J 4 bases, with 18 bases left between them. The CDR3 totals 15 residues. The CDR3 sequence: CASSTAQPPGYEQYF. The CDR3 DNA sequence: TGTGCCAGCAGTACAGCTCAGCCCCCAGGGTACGAGCAGTACTTC.

This clone occurred once. The chain has TRBV5-1 and TRBJ1-6; tentative D call: TRBD1 (6 bases). Germline V lookup: CDR1 SGHRS, CDR2 YFSETQ. The CDR3 contains 13 residues. V was pared by 7 bases and J by 9 bases, with 14 bases between. As DNA, the CDR3 is TGCGCCAGCGGGCAAACAGGGAGTTCACCCCTCCACTTT. Its protein is CASGQTGSSPLHF.

V and J are TRBV5-4 and TRBJ2-1; perhaps TRBD2 as D (6 bases). Between the trimmed V and J ends, which lost 2 bases and 7 bases, there was a span of 10 bases. Germline CDR1 reads SGHNT; CDR2 reads YYREEE (reference sequence). The CDR3 has 13 amino acids. CDR3 sequence: CASSFTGTNEQFF. DNA for the CDR3: TGTGCCAGCAGCTTTACCGGGACTAATGAGCAGTTCTTC.

V gene TRBV10-3 combines with J gene TRBJ2-4; 8 bases agree with TRBD1. After removal of 11 bases from V and 3 bases from J, the junction contained 6 bases not matched to a gene. CDR1 and CDR2 from the germline V gene are ENHRY and SYGVKD. CDR3 length: 13 amino acids. The CDR3 reads CAARGLSKNIQYF. CDR3 nucleotide sequence: TGTGCCGCCAGGGGGCTTAGCAAAAACATTCAGTACTTC.

The rearrangement joins TRBV19 to TRBJ1-5, with TRBD1 as a possible D gene (6 bases). V was trimmed by 5 bases and J by 0 bases, leaving 14 bases between them. The CDR3 runs 16 residues. Per the germline V gene, CDR1 is LNHDA and CDR2 is SQIVND (reference sequence). The CDR3 DNA reads TGTGCCAGTAGTTCCTCCGGGACACTTAGCAATCAGCCCCAGCATTTT. Protein sequence: CASSSSGTLSNQPQHF. Supplemented by reference TRBV19 and TRBJ1-5, the full variable domain reads DGGITQSPKYLFRKEGQNVTLSCEQNLNHDAMYWYRQDPGQGLRLIYYSQIVNDFQKGDIAEGYSVSREKKESFPLTVTSAQKNPTAFYLCASSSSGTLSNQPQHFGDGTRLSIL.

This clone was observed a few times. The chain recombines TRBV7-9 with TRBJ1-2, with 12 nucleotides matching TRBD1. The CDR3 consists of 15 residues. V lost 4 bases and J lost 3; bases outside the gene matches: 3. CDR1 and CDR2 (germline): SEHNR, FQNEAQ (reference sequence). As DNA, the CDR3 is TGTGCCAGCAGCTGGGGACAGGGGGCTGACTATGGCTACACCTTC. It translates to CASSWGQGADYGYTF.

The chain carries TRBV4-2 and TRBJ1-4, with TRBD1 matching over 8 bases. The V gene's germline CDR1 is LGHNA and CDR2 YNFKEQ. Trimming removed 0 bases from V and 5 bases from J; junction bases left unmatched: 2. The CDR3 runs to 15 residues. The CDR3 region has the DNA TGTGCCAGCAGCCAAGAGCGGACAGGGAATGAAAAACTGTTTTTT. Its protein product is CASSQERTGNEKLFF.

The chain links TRBV4-1 to TRBJ1-2; tentatively, D is TRBD1 (5 bases). This CDR3 has 14 amino acids. Germline V gives CDR1 MGHRA, CDR2 YSYEKL. Trimming took off 0 bases at V and 6 bases at J, with 11 bases between the two ends. The CDR3 DNA sequence: TGCGCCAGCAGCCAAGACAGGGTTTTCGATGGCTACACCTTC. Translation gives CASSQDRVFDGYTF.

The chain recombines TRBV4-1 with TRBJ2-3; 7 nucleotides align to TRBD2. Trimming cost V 4 bases and J 6 bases; bases outside gene matches: 7. This CDR3 has 14 residues. Germline assignment: CDR1 MGHRA and CDR2 YSYEKL. The CDR3 is CASSPGSGGDTQYF. CDR3 nucleotides: TGCGCCAGCAGCCCCGGGTCCGGGGGGGATACGCAGTATTTT.

The chain links TRBV9 to TRBJ2-1; 9 nucleotides align to TRBD1. Germline V gene lookup returns CDR1 SGDLS and CDR2 YYNGEE. The junction had 5 bases not matched to a gene; V was cut back by 0 bases and J by 10 bases. The CDR3 length is 14 residues. CDR3 amino acids: CASSVGDRVGEQFF. The CDR3 DNA reads TGTGCCAGCAGCGTAGGGGACAGGGTGGGAGAGCAGTTCTTC.

This clone was observed a few times. The genes are TRBV5-1 and TRBJ2-3, with TRBD1 as a possible D gene (5 bases). V lost 5 bases, J lost 4 bases, and 17 bases lay in between. The CDR3 contains 15 residues. Per germline, CDR1 SGHRS and CDR2 YFSETQ. As DNA, the CDR3 is TGCGCCAGCAGTGATCTCCAGGGATCCCCAGATACGCAGTATTTT. It codes for CASSDLQGSPDTQYF.

The chain joins TRBV7-8 to TRBJ2-5, with D perhaps TRBD2 (6 bases). This CDR3 contains 16 residues. Between the trimmed V and J ends, which lost 1 base and 5 bases, there was a span of 17 bases. In germline, CDR1 is SGHVS, CDR2 FQNEAQ. The CDR3 DNA sequence: TGTGCCAGCAGCTTAGGGGATAGGACGGCGGGGGAGACCCAGTACTTC. Translating it yields CASSLGDRTAGETQYF.

The V and J genes are TRBV7-3 and TRBJ2-7, with 8 bases aligning to TRBD1. This CDR3 has 15 residues. In germline, CDR1 is SGHTA, CDR2 FQGTGA. V shed 5 bases and J 2 bases; nucleotides not matched to a gene: 8. Here the CDR3 DNA reads TGTGCCAGCAGCGCGGGGACAGGTGGAACCTACGAGCAGTACTTC. It is translated as CASSAGTGGTYEQYF.

The V gene is TRBV27, the J gene TRBJ1-6, with 9 bases matching TRBD1. Per the germline V gene, CDR1 is MNHEY and CDR2 is SMNVEV (reference sequence). This CDR3 spans 14 amino acids. The trim removed 3 bases at V and 14 bases at J, leaving 8 bases unmatched. The CDR3 here is CASSLGTGSPALHF. CDR3 bases: TGTGCCAGCAGTTTGGGGACAGGGTCTCCGGCCCTCCACTTT.